The subject of this entry is one T cell receptor beta chain. Profiled with immunoSEQ multiplex PCR; TCRdb holds only in-frame clones, not every one. Here the sample spans about 130,000 clones, more than 80% being singletons. The data were taken from a study of blood T cell repertoires in COVID-19. This clonotype was sampled from a human donor in a cohort sampled during active COVID-19. Sequenced sample: peripheral blood.

The CDR3 DNA follows: TGTGCCAGCAGCTTACGGGTTTTAGCGGGAGGGCCTCTGGGTGAGCAGTTCTTC. Protein product: CASSLRVLAGGPLGEQFF. The chain carries TRBV7-9 and TRBJ2-1; 11 positions agree with TRBD2. In germline, CDR1 is SEHNR, CDR2 FQNEAQ (reference sequence). Germline trimming cut 2 bases from V and 9 bases from J; bases unmatched to any gene: 15. The CDR3 is 18 residues long.